This T cell receptor beta chain was captured in a study of cytomegalovirus exposure and HLA in healthy donors. Study results and limitations: TCR beta sequences reportedly predicted most subjects' HLA-A and HLA-B alleles accurately. TCR beta V- and J-gene trimming, according to a later analysis, was linked to a missense DCLRE1C variant.

The PCR employed 60 Vbeta primers together with 13 Jbeta primers. Clones were read by immunoSEQ multiplex PCR, and TCRdb kept only the in-frame ones, dropping some. This table holds some 140,000 clones, 60% to 85% found once. A remark on this clone: What it recognizes is unknown.

CDR3 size: 15 residues. Germline V gene lookup returns CDR1 SGHTA and CDR2 FQGNSA. V lost 1 base and J 6 bases, leaving 15 bases between the germline ends. At the time of sampling, donors were nominally healthy, though unrecorded immune exposures were likely. The receptor comes from a woman between 40 and 55 years old in good health and CMV-seronegative. The chain carries TRBV7-2 and TRBJ1-2; a weak D match, TRBD1 (5 bases). What was sequenced was PBMCs. Written as DNA, the CDR3 is TGTGCCAGCAGCTTAGAATCCCAGGGAACCCATGGCTACACCTTC. This gives the protein CASSLESQGTHGYTF.